This T cell receptor beta chain emerged from a study of blood T cell repertoires in COVID-19. Study-wide background: The United States, Italy and Spain were the sources of the acute and convalescent COVID-19 samples. Sources were T cells, B-cell-depleted T cells, or PBMCs; the material itself was cDNA or gDNA.

In the original analysis: How many nucleated cells were present was estimated from reference gene primer amplification. Measured with immunoSEQ multiplex PCR; TCRdb has only the in-frame clones, and not every one. That table gives V, J and clone size, and the DNA gave D and trimming. The repertoire holds more than 85,000 clones, with roughly 80% as singletons. Trimming cost V 3 bases and J 6 bases, with 14 bases left between them. The germline V gene has CDR1 KGHSH and CDR2 LQKENI. The CDR3 is 14 amino acids. The chain combines TRBV18 with TRBJ1-2, with D hard to call. Sequenced material: peripheral blood. The receptor was derived from a woman older than 75 with acute or convalescent COVID-19. In DNA form, the CDR3 reads TGTGCCAGCTCACCTTCAAGGGAGTTGAATGGCTACACCTTC. Its protein is CASSPSRELNGYTF.